This T cell receptor (beta chain) emerged from a study of blood T cell repertoires in COVID-19. Study information: The United States, Italy and Spain supplied acute and convalescent COVID-19 samples.

Per the original data handling: Counts of nucleated cells, estimated from reference gene primer amplification, were obtained. Sequenced by immunoSEQ multiplex PCR; TCRdb stores in-frame clones only, minus some. That table is the source of V, J and clone size, and D and trimming were worked out from the DNA. The sample has about 27,000 clones, around 75% seen once. Germline values: CDR1 MDHEN, CDR2 SYDVKM. This CDR3 comprises 14 residues. V was cut by 2 bases and J by 14 bases, with 16 bases left in between. The sequencing sample was made of peripheral blood. This TCR was sampled from a woman of 80 years or more with acute or convalescent COVID-19. The rearrangement links TRBV28 to TRBJ1-6, with TRBD1 as a possible D gene (6 bases). For the CDR3, the DNA is TGTGCCAGCAGTTTAGGAATCGCTACAGGGTCCCTCCACTTT. Translated: CASSLGIATGSLHF. The entire variable domain, with the rest obtained from reference TRBV28 and TRBJ1-6, is as follows: DVKVTQSSRYLVKRTGEKVFLECVQDMDHENMFWYRQDPGLGLRLIYFSYDVKMKEKGDIPEGYSVSREKKERFSLILESASTNQTSMYLCASSLGIATGSLHFGNGTRLTVT.